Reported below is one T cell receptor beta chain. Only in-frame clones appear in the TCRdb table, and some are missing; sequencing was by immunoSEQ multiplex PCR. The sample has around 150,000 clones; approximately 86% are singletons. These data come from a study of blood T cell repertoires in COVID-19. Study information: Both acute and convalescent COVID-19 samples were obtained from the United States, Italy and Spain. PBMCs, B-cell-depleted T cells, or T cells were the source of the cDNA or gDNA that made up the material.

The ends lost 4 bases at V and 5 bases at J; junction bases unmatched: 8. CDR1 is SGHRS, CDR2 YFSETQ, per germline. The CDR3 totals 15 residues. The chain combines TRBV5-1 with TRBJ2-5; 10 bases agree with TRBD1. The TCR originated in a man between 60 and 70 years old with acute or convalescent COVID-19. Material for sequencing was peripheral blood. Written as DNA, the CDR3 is TGCGCCAGCAGCGGGGGGACAGGGGCGGTGGAGACCCAGTACTTC. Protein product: CASSGGTGAVETQYF.